The rows below give T cell receptor beta chains drawn from one sample of a study of control samples from healthy donors and cancer patients. Profiled with immunoSEQ multiplex PCR; TCRdb holds only in-frame clones, not every one. The sample has some 150,000 clones, over 90% seen once. Material for sequencing was blood. These TCRs come from a man in his fifties in good health. CDR3s include the opening cysteine and the closing phenylalanine or tryptophan. Each record gives: clone size, V gene, D gene, J gene, CDR3 DNA, CDR3 protein. The D gene is left open where the match is weak. Size is omitted from some rows. Given values are once, few, many or a class for expanded clones.

>-|TRBV6-5|-|TRBJ2-7
TGTGCCAGCAGGGATTACGGGGGAAACGTCGAGCAGTACTTC
CASRDYGGNVEQYF
>once|TRBV5-4|TRBD2|TRBJ2-3
TGTGCCAGCAGCGCCGGGACTAGCGGGAGTCGGACCACAGATACGCAGTATTTT
CASSAGTSGSRTTDTQYF
>-|TRBV6-5|TRBD1|TRBJ1-1
TGTGCCAGCAGTTGGTCGACAGGGGGTACGAACACTGAAGCTTTCTTT
CASSWSTGGTNTEAFF
>-|TRBV3-1/TRBV3-2|-|TRBJ1-1
TGTGCCAGCAGCCTAAGAGGGCAAGGGTGGACTGAAGCTTTCTTT
CASSLRGQGWTEAFF
>-|TRBV5-1|-|TRBJ1-1
TGCGCCAGCAGCTTGCCCCTGAACACTGAAGCTTTCTTT
CASSLPLNTEAFF
>-|TRBV11-3|TRBD1|TRBJ2-3
TGTGCCAGCAGCTTAGGCCGGGACAGGAGCACAGATACGCAGTATTTT
CASSLGRDRSTDTQYF
>-|TRBV24-1|TRBD1|TRBJ1-1
TGTGCCACCAGGCAGGGGGCAGGGGCGAACACTGAAGCTTTCTTT
CATRQGAGANTEAFF
>-|TRBV19|TRBD1|TRBJ2-2
TGTGCCAGTAGACGACAGGGAAGGAACACCGGGGAGCTGTTTTTT
CASRRQGRNTGELFF
>-|TRBV3-1/TRBV3-2|TRBD1|TRBJ2-7
TGTGCCAGCAGCCGTGGGACAGCCTACGAGCAGTACTTC
CASSRGTAYEQYF
>-|TRBV27|-|TRBJ1-2
TGTGCCAGCACCCCCTTGGCCTCCGGAAACTATGGCTACACCTTC
CASTPLASGNYGYTF
>-|TRBV5-1|-|TRBJ1-1
TGCGCCAGCAGTCCGTTCGGGGGCTCTGAAGCTTTCTTT
CASSPFGGSEAFF
>-|TRBV7-9|TRBD2|TRBJ2-3
TGTGCCAGCTCGGCGGGAGGTACGAGCACAGATACGCAGTATTTT
CASSAGGTSTDTQYF
>-|TRBV10-3|-|TRBJ1-2
TGTGCCATCAGTGGAGGTTTCTATGGCTACACCTTC
CAISGGFYGYTF
>-|TRBV18|-|TRBJ2-5
TGTGCCAGCTCACCACAGAGGGGCCAAGAGACCCAGTACTTC
CASSPQRGQETQYF
>-|TRBV4-2|TRBD2|TRBJ2-3
TGTGCCAGCAGCCAATTGTTGGGCGGGAGCTTCACAGATACGCAGTATTTT
CASSQLLGGSFTDTQYF
>few|TRBV4-2|TRBD1|TRBJ2-6
TGTGCCAGCAGCCAAGACCGGGACAGGGCCTCTGGGGCCAACGTCCTGACTTTC
CASSQDRDRASGANVLTF
>-|TRBV6-5|-|TRBJ1-3
TGTGCCAGCAGTTACTCGAGAGAAATTGGAAACACCATATATTTT
CASSYSREIGNTIYF
>-|TRBV6-5|-|TRBJ1-5
TGTGCCAGCAGTTACTCAGGGGCCAACAATCAGCCCCAGCATTTT
CASSYSGANNQPQHF
>-|TRBV6-6|TRBD1|TRBJ2-1
TGTGCCGCAAGGGACAGCAGCTACAATGAGCAGTTCTTC
CAARDSSYNEQFF
>-|TRBV3-1/TRBV3-2|TRBD2|TRBJ2-1
TGTGCCAGCAGCCTCCCTCTGGGGACTAGGATGAATGAGCAGTTCTTC
CASSLPLGTRMNEQFF
>few|TRBV28|-|TRBJ2-1
TGTGCCAGCAGTTTGTTGGACTCCTACAATGAGCAGTTCTTC
CASSLLDSYNEQFF
>-|TRBV30|-|TRBJ2-1
TGTGCCTGGATCGGGGGGCTACACAATGAGCAGTTCTTC
CAWIGGLHNEQFF
>-|TRBV5-1|-|TRBJ2-5
TGCGCCAGCAGCCCGGGTTCGGAAGGGGGTTGGGAGACCCAGTACTTC
CASSPGSEGGWETQYF
>once|TRBV5-8|TRBD1|TRBJ2-1
TGTGCCAGCAGCTACGAGACAGGGTGGGCCAATGAGCAGTTCTTC
CASSYETGWANEQFF